This T cell receptor (beta chain) was documented in a study of CD8 T cells in ankylosing spondylitis. Study-wide results and limits: The study identified a TCR beta motif of under 10 highly homologous variants that appeared characteristic of ankylosing spondylitis blood.

This clonotype occurred a few times. The antigen remains undetermined. From germline, CDR1 is MDHEN and CDR2 SYDVKM. Trimming took 3 bases from V and 3 from J, leaving 9 bases between them. The CDR3 runs 14 residues. MiXCR was run by TCRdb on the 5' RACE reads, yielding one entry per CDR3 protein. Of roughly 400,000 distinct CDR3 sequences in the sample, approximately 20% were seen once. The chain employs TRBV28 and TRBJ2-1; weak D call: TRBD2 (6 bases). Sequencing input: blood, either unsorted or a sorted T cell fraction (not recorded which). The clonotype was recovered from a male donor with ankylosing spondylitis. The CDR3 loop reads CASSFGGVYNEQFF. The CDR3, as DNA: TGTGCCAGCAGTTTCGGCGGGGTCTACAATGAGCAGTTCTTC.